The source of this T cell receptor beta chain is a study of blood T cells in healthy people across ages. Whole-study findings and limits: Long-lived donors had more naive CD4+ cells and higher diversity than aged donors.

The CDR3 has 12 residues. V lost 3 bases and J lost 1, with 7 bases in between. Germline values: CDR1 DFQATT, CDR2 SNEGSKA (reference sequence). Details on this clonotype: The antigen is undetermined.

The use of a sample-barcoded 5' primer and a J-beta primer mix characterized a second PCR of about 6 to 11 cycles. TCRdb independently ran MiXCR on the 5' RACE reads; one entry per CDR3 protein. The sample contains 1 million or so distinct CDR3 sequences, approximately 26% of which appear only once. These sequences were also reported in another study, on T cells of mothers and their children. That source notes: Amplification in the second PCR used the M1S primer, which added sample barcodes and 2-4 random nucleotides. Reads obtained per mother exceeded 8.5 million TCR beta CDR3 reads, with roughly 3.3 million obtained per child.

The chain employs TRBV20-1 and TRBJ2-7; the D gene is possibly TRBD1 (5 bases). This clonotype was obtained from a girl aged 2-9 years in good health. Source material: blood. The DNA for the CDR3 is TGCAGTGCTAGGACAGCTTCCTACGAGCAGTACTTC. This codes for CSARTASYEQYF.